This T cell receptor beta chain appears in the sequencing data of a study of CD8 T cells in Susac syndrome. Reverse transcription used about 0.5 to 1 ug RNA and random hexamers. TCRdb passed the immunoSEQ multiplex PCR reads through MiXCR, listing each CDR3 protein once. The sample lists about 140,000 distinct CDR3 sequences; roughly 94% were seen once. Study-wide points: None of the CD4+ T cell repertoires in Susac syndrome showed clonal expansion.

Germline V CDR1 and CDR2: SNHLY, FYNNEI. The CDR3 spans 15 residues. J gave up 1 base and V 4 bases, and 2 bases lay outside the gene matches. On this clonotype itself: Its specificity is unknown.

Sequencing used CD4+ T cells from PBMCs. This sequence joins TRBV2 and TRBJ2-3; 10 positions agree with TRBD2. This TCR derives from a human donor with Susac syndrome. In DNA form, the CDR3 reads TGTGCCAGCAGTGTCCTAGCGGGGGGCACAGATACGCAGTATTTT. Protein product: CASSVLAGGTDTQYF. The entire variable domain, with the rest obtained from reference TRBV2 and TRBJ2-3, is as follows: EPEVTQTPSHQVTQMGQEVILRCVPISNHLYFYWYRQILGQKVEFLVSFYNNEISEKSEIFDDQFSVERPDGSNFTLKIRSTKLEDSAMYFCASSVLAGGTDTQYFGPGTRLTVL.